The 18 T cell receptor beta chains reported below all come from one sample, sequenced in a study of monozygotic twins with inflammatory bowel disease. TCRdb reprocessed the 5' RACE reads and reports one entry per CDR3 protein, with no DNA. Its table lists some 200,000 distinct CDR3 sequences. Sequencing was done on a sample of blood. The source is a human donor with ulcerative colitis or Crohn's disease, or a healthy co-twin of an affected twin (not recorded which).

The chain has TRBV7-2 and TRBJ1-3; TCRdb lists TRBD1, though no DNA is available to test this call. This CDR3 has 16 residues. Germline V gene data show CDR1 as SGHTA and CDR2 as FQGNSA. This CDR3 reads CASSSGQPLSGNTIYF.

This sequence joins TRBV9 and TRBJ2-7; TCRdb designates TRBD2, a call that cannot be tested without DNA. Germline V gene sequence: CDR1 SGDLS, CDR2 YYNGEE. CDR3 length: 15 residues. CDR3 loop: CASSPLPRPYEEQYF.

This chain links TRBV4-3 with TRBJ2-2; there is no DNA to check the TCRdb D call of TRBD2. CDR1 and CDR2 (germline): LGHNA, YSLEER. CDR3 length equals 19 residues. The CDR3: CASSQSPTVGVSNTGELFF.

The chain carries TRBV6-1 and TRBJ1-3; TCRdb designates TRBD1, a call that cannot be tested without DNA. The CDR3 contains 15 residues. CDR1 MNHNS and CDR2 SASEGT come from the germline V gene. The chain's CDR3 is CASSPRGLSGNTIYF.

The chain carries TRBV19 and TRBJ2-7; TCRdb picks TRBD1, but there is no DNA to check that call. The germline CDR1 and CDR2 sequences are LNHDA and SQIVND (reference sequence). The CDR3 sequence is 14 residues long. The CDR3 protein is CASSTGDSRYEQYF.

The chain is built from TRBV10-3 and TRBJ2-3; TCRdb's D gene call, TRBD2, goes unchecked for lack of DNA. Per the germline V gene, CDR1 is ENHRY and CDR2 is SYGVKD. The CDR3 length is 19 residues. CDR3 in amino acids: CAISPPLAGGTTSTDTQYF.

V is TRBV2 and J is TRBJ1-2; lacking DNA, the TRBD1 call made by TCRdb goes unchecked. Germline V gene sequence: CDR1 SNHLY, CDR2 FYNNEI. The CDR3 totals 13 residues. The CDR3 loop is CASYREAFRGYTF.

This chain connects TRBV7-2 to TRBJ2-5; lacking DNA, the TRBD1 call made by TCRdb goes unchecked. This CDR3 comprises 12 residues. Germline CDR1 and CDR2: SGHTA and FQGNSA. CDR3 sequence: CASSLRTGSVYF.

This rearrangement joins TRBV19 to TRBJ1-1; the D call from TCRdb, TRBD1, cannot be confirmed without DNA. Germline V CDR1 and CDR2: LNHDA, SQIVND (reference sequence). The CDR3 has 14 amino acids. CDR3 loop: CASSAGGLNTEAFF.

The J gene is TRBJ1-2, the V gene TRBV28; TCRdb outputs TRBD1, but without DNA this stays unchecked. The CDR3 contains 12 residues. Germline values: CDR1 MDHEN, CDR2 SYDVKM. CDR3 residues: CASRQGRLGYTF.

The V gene is TRBV28, the J gene TRBJ1-4; no DNA is available, so the TRBD1 call from TCRdb remains unchecked. This CDR3 has 17 residues. CDR1 is MDHEN and CDR2 is SYDVKM in the germline V gene. CDR3 sequence: CASSFFWGAGGNEKLFF.

The gene calls are TRBV5-1 and TRBJ1-6; TCRdb calls TRBD1, which cannot be checked without DNA. The CDR3 sequence is 16 residues long. Germline V CDR1 and CDR2: SGHRS, YFSETQ. CDR3 residues: CASSLQVGAYNSPLHF.

The rearrangement joins TRBV6-1 to TRBJ2-1; with no DNA, the TCRdb D assignment of TRBD2 cannot be verified. CDR1 and CDR2 from the germline V gene are MNHNS and SASEGT. The CDR3 consists of 17 residues. The CDR3 here is CASSDQSRGVTWGEQFF.

The V call is TRBV7-8, the J call TRBJ1-1; TCRdb's D call of TRBD1 is untestable without DNA. From germline, CDR1 is SGHVS and CDR2 FQNEAQ. The CDR3 is 18 residues long. The CDR3 here is CASSLVGTGRKLNTEAFF.

This sequence joins TRBV5-1 and TRBJ1-1. Germline loops: CDR1 SGHRS, CDR2 YFSETQ. The CDR3 consists of 15 residues. The CDR3: CASSLAGVGNTEAFF.

The chain is built from TRBV7-9 and TRBJ2-5; no DNA is available, so the TRBD2 call from TCRdb remains unchecked. The CDR3 runs 16 residues. Per germline, CDR1 SEHNR and CDR2 FQNEAQ (reference sequence). CDR3: CASSLRLAGGQETQYF.

This chain joins TRBV5-4 and TRBJ1-3. The CDR3 spans 15 residues. The germline gives CDR1 SGHNT, CDR2 YYREEE (reference sequence). The CDR3 here is CASSPAAASGNTIYF. The variable domain in full, with the rest retrieved from reference TRBV5-4 and TRBJ1-3, is ETGVTQSPTHLIKTRGQQVTLRCSSQSGHNTVSWYQQALGQGPQFIFQYYREEENGRGNFPPRFSGLQFPNYSSELNVNALELDDSALYLCASSPAAASGNTIYFGEGSWLTVV.

The chain is built from TRBV28 and TRBJ1-2. The CDR3 is 15 amino acids. Per germline, CDR1 MDHEN and CDR2 SYDVKM. The CDR3 here is CASSFRQALLYGYTF.